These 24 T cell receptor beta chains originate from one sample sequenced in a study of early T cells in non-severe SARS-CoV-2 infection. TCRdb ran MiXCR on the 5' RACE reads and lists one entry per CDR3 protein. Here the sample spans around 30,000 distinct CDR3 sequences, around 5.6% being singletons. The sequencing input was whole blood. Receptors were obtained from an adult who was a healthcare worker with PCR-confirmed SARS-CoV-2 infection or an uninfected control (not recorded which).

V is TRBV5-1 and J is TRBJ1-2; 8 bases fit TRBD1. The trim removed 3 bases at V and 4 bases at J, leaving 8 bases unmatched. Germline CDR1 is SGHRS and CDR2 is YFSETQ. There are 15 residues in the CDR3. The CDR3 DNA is TGCGCCAGCAGCTCCGGACAGGGCCTTATCTATGGCTACACCTTC. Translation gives CASSSGQGLIYGYTF. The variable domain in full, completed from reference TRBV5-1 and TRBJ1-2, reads KAGVTQTPRYLIKTRGQQVTLSCSPISGHRSVSWYQQTPGQGLQFLFEYFSETQRNKGNFPGRFSGRQFSNSRSEMNVSTLELGDSALYLCASSSGQGLIYGYTFGSGTRLTVV.

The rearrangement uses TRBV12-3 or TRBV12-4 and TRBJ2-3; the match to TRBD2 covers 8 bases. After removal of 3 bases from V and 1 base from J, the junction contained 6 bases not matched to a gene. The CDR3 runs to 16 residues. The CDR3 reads CASSFPGGGGTDTQYF. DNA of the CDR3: TGTGCCAGCAGTTTCCCCGGGGGGGGCGGCACAGATACGCAGTATTTT.

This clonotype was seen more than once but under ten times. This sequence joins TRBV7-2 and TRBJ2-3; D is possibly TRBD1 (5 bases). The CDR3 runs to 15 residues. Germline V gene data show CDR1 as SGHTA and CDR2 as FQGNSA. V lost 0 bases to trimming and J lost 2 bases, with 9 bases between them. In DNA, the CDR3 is TGTGCCAGCAGCTTAGCGGGGCAGCTCACAGATACGCAGTATTTT. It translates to CASSLAGQLTDTQYF.

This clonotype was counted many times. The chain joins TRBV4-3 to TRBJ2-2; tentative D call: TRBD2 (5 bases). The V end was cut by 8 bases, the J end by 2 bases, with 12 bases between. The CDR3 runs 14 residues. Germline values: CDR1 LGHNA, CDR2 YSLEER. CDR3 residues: CASRTGVNTGELFF. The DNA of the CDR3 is TGCGCCAGCCGCACCGGGGTCAACACCGGGGAGCTGTTTTTT.

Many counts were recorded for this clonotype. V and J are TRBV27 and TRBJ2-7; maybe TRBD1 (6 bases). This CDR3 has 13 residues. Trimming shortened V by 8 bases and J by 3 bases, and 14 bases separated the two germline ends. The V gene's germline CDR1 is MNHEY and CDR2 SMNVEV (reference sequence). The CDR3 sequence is CASRGQPDYEQYF. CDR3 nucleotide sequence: TGTGCCAGCCGAGGACAGCCAGACTACGAGCAGTACTTC.

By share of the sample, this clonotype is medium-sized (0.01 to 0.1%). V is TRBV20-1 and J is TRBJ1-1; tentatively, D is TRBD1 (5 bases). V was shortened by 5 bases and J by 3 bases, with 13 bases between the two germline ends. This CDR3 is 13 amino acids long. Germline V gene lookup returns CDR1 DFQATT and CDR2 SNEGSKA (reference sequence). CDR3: CSAQTGGYTEAFF. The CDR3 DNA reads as TGCAGTGCTCAAACAGGAGGTTACACTGAAGCTTTCTTT.

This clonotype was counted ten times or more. The CDR3 bases are TGTGCCAGCAGCCCCACACAGGGGGCTATCTACAATGAGCAGTTCTTC. Protein sequence: CASSPTQGAIYNEQFF. The V gene is TRBV3-1, the J gene TRBJ2-1; 9 bases align to TRBD1. The CDR3 has 16 amino acids. Per germline, CDR1 LGHDT and CDR2 YNNKEL (reference sequence). V gave up 4 bases and J gave up 3 bases; unmatched junction bases: 7.

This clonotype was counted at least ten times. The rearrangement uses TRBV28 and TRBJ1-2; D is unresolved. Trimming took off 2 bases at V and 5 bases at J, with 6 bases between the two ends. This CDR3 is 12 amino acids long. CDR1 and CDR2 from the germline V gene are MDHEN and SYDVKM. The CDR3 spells CASSLEGYGYTF. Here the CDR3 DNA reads TGTGCCAGCAGTTTAGAAGGGTATGGCTACACCTTC.

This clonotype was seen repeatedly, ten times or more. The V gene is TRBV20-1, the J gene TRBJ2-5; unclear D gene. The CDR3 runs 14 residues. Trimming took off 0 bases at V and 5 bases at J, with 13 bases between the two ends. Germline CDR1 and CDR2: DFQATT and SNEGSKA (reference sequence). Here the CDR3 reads CSARDPTSPETQYF. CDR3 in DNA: TGCAGTGCTAGAGACCCCACGTCTCCCGAGACCCAGTACTTC.

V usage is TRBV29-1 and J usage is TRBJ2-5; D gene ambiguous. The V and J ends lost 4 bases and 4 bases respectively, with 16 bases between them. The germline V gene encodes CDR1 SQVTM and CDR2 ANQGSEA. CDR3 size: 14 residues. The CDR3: CSVAPAPWGETQYF. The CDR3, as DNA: TGCAGCGTTGCTCCGGCCCCTTGGGGAGAGACCCAGTACTTC.

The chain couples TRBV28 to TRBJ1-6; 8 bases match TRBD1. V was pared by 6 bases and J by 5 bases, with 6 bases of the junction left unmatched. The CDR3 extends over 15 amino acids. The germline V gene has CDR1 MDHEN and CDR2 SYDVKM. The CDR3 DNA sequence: TGTGCCAGCAGGGTGACAGGGGCCAATAATTCACCCCTCCACTTT. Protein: CASRVTGANNSPLHF.

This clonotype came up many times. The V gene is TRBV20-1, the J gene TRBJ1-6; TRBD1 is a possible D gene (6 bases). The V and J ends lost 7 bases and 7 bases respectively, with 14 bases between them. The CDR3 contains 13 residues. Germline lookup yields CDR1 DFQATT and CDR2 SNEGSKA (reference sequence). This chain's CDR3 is CSVATGRNSPLHF. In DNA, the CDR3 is TGCAGTGTAGCTACAGGGAGGAATTCACCCCTCCACTTT.

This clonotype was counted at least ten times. CDR3 DNA sequence: TGTGCCAGCAGCTTAGAGGGGACTAACTATGGCTACACCTTC. The encoded protein is CASSLEGTNYGYTF. The rearrangement links TRBV13 to TRBJ1-2, with a weak D call TRBD1 (5 bases). Germline V gives CDR1 PRHDT, CDR2 FYEKMQ (reference sequence). CDR3 length equals 14 residues. The V end lost 1 base, the J end lost 0 bases, and 6 bases lay between the germline ends.

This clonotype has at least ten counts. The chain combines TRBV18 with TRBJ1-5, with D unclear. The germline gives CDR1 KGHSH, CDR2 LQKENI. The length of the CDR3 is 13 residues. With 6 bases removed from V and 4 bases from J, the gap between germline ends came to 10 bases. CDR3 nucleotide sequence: TGTGCCAGCTCTCCTGACACAAATCAGCCCCAGCATTTT. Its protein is CASSPDTNQPQHF. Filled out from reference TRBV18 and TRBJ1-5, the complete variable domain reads NAGVMQNPRHLVRRRGQEARLRCSPMKGHSHVYWYRQLPEEGLKFMVYLQKENIIDESGMPKERFSAEFPKEGPSILRIQQVVRGDSAAYFCASSPDTNQPQHFGDGTRLSIL.

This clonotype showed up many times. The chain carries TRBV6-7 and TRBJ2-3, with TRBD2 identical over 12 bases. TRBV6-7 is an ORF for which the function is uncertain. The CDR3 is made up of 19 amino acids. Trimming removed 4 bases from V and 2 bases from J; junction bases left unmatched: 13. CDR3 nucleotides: TGTGCCAGCAGTTCCCACGAACGTACTAGCGGGGGGATCACAGATACGCAGTATTTT. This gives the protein CASSSHERTSGGITDTQYF.

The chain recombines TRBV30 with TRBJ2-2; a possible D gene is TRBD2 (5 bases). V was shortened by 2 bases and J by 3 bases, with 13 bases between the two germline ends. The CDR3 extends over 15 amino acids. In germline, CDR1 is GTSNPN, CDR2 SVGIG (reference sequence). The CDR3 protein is CAWSHPGLYTGELFF. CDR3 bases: TGTGCCTGGAGTCACCCCGGACTTTACACCGGGGAGCTGTTTTTT.

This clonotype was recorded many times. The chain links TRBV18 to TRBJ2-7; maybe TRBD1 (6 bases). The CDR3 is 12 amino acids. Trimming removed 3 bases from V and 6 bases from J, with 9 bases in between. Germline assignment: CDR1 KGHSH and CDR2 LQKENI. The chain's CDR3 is CASSPQGFEQYF. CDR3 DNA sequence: TGTGCCAGCTCACCTCAGGGGTTCGAGCAGTACTTC.

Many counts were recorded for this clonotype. The DNA for the CDR3 is TGTGCCAGCAGTAACTCAGGGGACGCCTACGAGCAGTACTTC. Translation gives CASSNSGDAYEQYF. The rearrangement uses TRBV28 and TRBJ2-7, with a tentative D call TRBD1 (6 bases). The CDR3 is made up of 14 amino acids. Trimming took off 5 bases at V and 2 bases at J, with 13 bases between the two ends. Germline-derived CDR1 and CDR2 are MDHEN and SYDVKM.

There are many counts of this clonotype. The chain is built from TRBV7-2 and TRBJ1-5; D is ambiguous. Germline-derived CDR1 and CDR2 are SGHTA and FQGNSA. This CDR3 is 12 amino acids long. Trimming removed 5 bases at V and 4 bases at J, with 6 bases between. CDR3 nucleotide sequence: TGTGCCAGCAGCCCAGCTAATCAGCCCCAGCATTTT. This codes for CASSPANQPQHF.

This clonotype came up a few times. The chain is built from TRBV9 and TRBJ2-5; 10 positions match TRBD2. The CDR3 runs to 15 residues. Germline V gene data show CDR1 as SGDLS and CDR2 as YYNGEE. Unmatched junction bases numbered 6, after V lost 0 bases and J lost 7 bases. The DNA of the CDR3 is TGTGCCAGCAGCGTAGACGGACTAGCGGCTGGGACCCAGTACTTC. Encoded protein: CASSVDGLAAGTQYF.

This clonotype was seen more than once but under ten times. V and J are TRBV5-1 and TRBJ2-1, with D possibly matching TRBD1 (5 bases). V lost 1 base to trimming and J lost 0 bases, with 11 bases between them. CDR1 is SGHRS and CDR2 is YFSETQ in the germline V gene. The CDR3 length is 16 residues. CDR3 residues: CASSLSTGLSYNEQFF. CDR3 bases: TGCGCCAGCAGCTTGAGTACAGGCCTCTCCTACAATGAGCAGTTCTTC.

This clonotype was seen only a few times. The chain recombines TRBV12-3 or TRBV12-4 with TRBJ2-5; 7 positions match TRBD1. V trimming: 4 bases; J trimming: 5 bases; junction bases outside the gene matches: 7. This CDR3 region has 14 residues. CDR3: CASSSLTGIETQYF. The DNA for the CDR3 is TGTGCCAGCAGTTCCTTGACAGGGATCGAGACCCAGTACTTC.

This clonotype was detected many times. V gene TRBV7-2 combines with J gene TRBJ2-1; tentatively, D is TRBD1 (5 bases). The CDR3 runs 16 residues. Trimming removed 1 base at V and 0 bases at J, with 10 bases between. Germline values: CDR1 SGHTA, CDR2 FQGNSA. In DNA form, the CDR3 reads TGTGCCAGCAGCTTAGGTACAGGTAGCTCCTACAATGAGCAGTTCTTC. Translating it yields CASSLGTGSSYNEQFF.

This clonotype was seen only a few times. The CDR3: CASRPSGNTIYF. The CDR3 nucleotides are TGTGCCAGCAGGCCATCTGGAAACACCATATATTTT. The chain couples TRBV2 to TRBJ1-3, with no clear D. From germline, CDR1 is SNHLY and CDR2 FYNNEI. Trimming cost V 6 bases and J 1 base, with 4 bases left between them. This CDR3 region has 12 residues.